What follows are 17 T cell receptor beta chains derived from one specimen sequenced in a study of shared clonotypes between healthy human individuals. Sequencing was performed with immunoSEQ multiplex PCR; in TCRdb, only in-frame clones are kept and a portion is missing. The sample lists about 550,000 clones; about 95% were seen once. Naive CD8 isolation took CD45RO-negative cells positively selected for CCR7 and excluded terminally differentiated effector memory CD45RA+ cells. The specimen sequenced was naive CD8+ T cells sorted from blood. The receptor set was obtained from a woman under 40 in good health.

The rearrangement uses TRBV2 and TRBJ1-4, with 7 bases that match TRBD1. Germline CDR1 is SNHLY and CDR2 is FYNNEI. The CDR3 consists of 13 residues. V was pared by 10 bases and J by 2 bases, with 4 bases of the junction left unmatched. The CDR3 region has the DNA TGTGCCATCACAGGGGCCACTAATGAAAAACTGTTTTTT. Its translation: CAITGATNEKLFF.

This chain uses TRBV29-1 with TRBJ2-5, with 7 bases matching TRBD1. The tail of the sequence fits TRBJ2-7 better, so the J call may be wrong. Germline-derived CDR1 and CDR2 are SQVTM and ANQGSEA. There are 13 residues in the CDR3. The CDR3: CSVGGGRDYEQYF. The CDR3 bases are TGCAGCGTTGGAGGGGGCCGAGACTACGAGCAGTACTTC.

V and J are TRBV7-9 and TRBJ2-7; TRBD1 matches at 11 bases. This CDR3 region has 16 residues. V dropped 6 bases and J dropped 0; count of bases not matched to a gene: 7. The V gene's germline CDR1 is SEHNR and CDR2 FQNEAQ (reference sequence). The CDR3 DNA is TGTGCCAGCAGTTCCCGGACAGGGGGCTCCTCCTACGAGCAGTACTTC. Translation gives CASSSRTGGSSYEQYF.

This clone was counted once. In DNA form, the CDR3 reads TGTGCCACCAGCGAGGAGGCTAATCAGCCCCAGCATTTT. Translation: CATSEEANQPQHF. J is TRBJ1-5 and V is TRBV15; unclear D gene. The CDR3 extends over 13 amino acids. Deletions cut 5 bases from V and 4 bases from J, with 9 bases between. CDR1 LNHNV and CDR2 YYDKDF come from the germline V gene (reference sequence).

CDR3 bases: TGTGCCAGCAGCTTGGGACAGGGGCCTAACTATGGCTACACCTTC. Translated: CASSLGQGPNYGYTF. The rearrangement joins TRBV7-9 to TRBJ1-2; 10 bases are a match to TRBD1. With V trimmed by 3 bases and J by 0 bases, 1 base remained unmatched. Germline loops: CDR1 SEHNR, CDR2 FQNEAQ (reference sequence). The CDR3 extends over 15 amino acids.

The V gene is TRBV6-1, the J gene TRBJ2-1, with D perhaps matching TRBD1 or TRBD2 (5 bases each). The CDR3 covers 13 residues. Germline CDR1 MNHNS, CDR2 SASEGT. Trimming pared 7 bases from V and 7 bases from J, leaving 14 bases between. CDR3 protein: CASIGTWGNEQFF. DNA of the CDR3: TGTGCCAGCATAGGGACGTGGGGGAATGAGCAGTTCTTC.

The CDR3 sequence: CASSPPPGRLYEQYF. DNA of the CDR3: TGTGCCAGCAGCCCACCTCCGGGGCGTCTCTACGAGCAGTACTTC. The chain combines TRBV27 with TRBJ2-7, with D possibly called TRBD1 or TRBD2 (5 bases each). Per the germline V gene, CDR1 is MNHEY and CDR2 is SMNVEV (reference sequence). The V end lost 6 bases, the J end lost 3 bases, and 18 bases lay between the germline ends. CDR3 length: 15 amino acids.

To note about this clone: This CDR3 is also generated by other DNA sequences in the sample. The J gene is TRBJ2-7, the V gene TRBV7-9; TRBD2 matches at 10 bases. The V segment lost 5 bases and the J segment 0 bases; nucleotides outside the gene matches: 4. This CDR3 region has 15 residues. CDR1 SEHNR and CDR2 FQNEAQ come from the germline V gene (reference sequence). The CDR3 nucleotides are TGTGCCAGCAGCCTGATAGCGGGAGGCTCCTACGAGCAGTACTTC. Its protein product is CASSLIAGGSYEQYF.

The chain has TRBV27 and TRBJ2-7; 9 bases are shared with TRBD2. J lost 5 bases, V lost 4 bases, and 12 bases had no gene match. The length of the CDR3 is 16 residues. CDR1 is MNHEY, CDR2 SMNVEV, per germline (reference sequence). The CDR3 coding sequence is TGTGCCAGCAGTTCTCTATTTAGCGGGAGTTTCGACGAGCAGTACTTC. It is translated as CASSSLFSGSFDEQYF.

This chain connects TRBV27 to TRBJ2-7; D not resolved. In germline, CDR1 is MNHEY, CDR2 SMNVEV (reference sequence). V lost 11 bases to trimming and J lost 6 bases, with 11 bases between them. The CDR3 is 10 amino acids. The DNA for the CDR3 is TGTGCCCATGTGGACCCCGAGCAGTACTTC. Protein product: CAHVDPEQYF.

In regard to this clone: This same CDR3 is encoded by further DNA sequences in the sample. The rearrangement uses TRBV28 and TRBJ2-7; D not certain. CDR1 and CDR2 from the germline V gene are MDHEN and SYDVKM. V lost 3 bases and J lost 3, with 9 bases in between. The CDR3 extends over 13 amino acids. CDR3 DNA sequence: TGTGCCAGCAGTTTTCTGGAGAACTACGAGCAGTACTTC. Its translation is CASSFLENYEQYF.

This clone was observed a few times. The J gene is TRBJ1-1, the V gene TRBV2; the D is unclear. The CDR3 loop spans 14 amino acids. The V gene's germline CDR1 is SNHLY and CDR2 FYNNEI. Deletions cut 3 bases from V and 0 bases from J, with 8 bases between. The CDR3 nucleotides are TGTGCCAGCAGTGACGCATTTATGAACACTGAAGCTTTCTTT. It encodes CASSDAFMNTEAFF.

V usage is TRBV6-1 and J usage is TRBJ2-5; unclear D gene. The better agreement between TRBJ2-7 and the DNA end casts doubt on the J call. CDR1 is MNHNS, CDR2 SASEGT, per germline. This CDR3 has 16 amino acids. CDR3 nucleotide sequence: TGTGCCAGCAGTGACTTCATCAACACCGCTTCCTACGAGCAGTACTTC. The encoded protein is CASSDFINTASYEQYF.

J is TRBJ1-5 and V is TRBV12-5, with 8 bases fitting TRBD1. CDR3 length: 16 residues. Trimming at V came to 5 bases and at J to 7 bases, leaving 13 bases not matched to a gene. Germline lookup yields CDR1 LGHNT and CDR2 FRNRAP. The CDR3, as DNA: TGTGCTAGTGGTGGTCCCCCGGACAGGGAACTGCAGCCCCAGCATTTT. Its protein product is CASGGPPDRELQPQHF. The variable domain in full, completed from reference TRBV12-5 and TRBJ1-5, reads DARVTQTPRHKVTEMGQEVTMRCQPILGHNTVFWYRQTMMQGLELLAYFRNRAPLDDSGMPKDRFSAEMPDATLATLKIQPSEPRDSAVYFCASGGPPDRELQPQHFGDGTRLSIL.

This clone was detected only once. The chain carries TRBV21-1 and TRBJ2-4. TRBV21-1 is deemed a pseudogene. The CDR3 runs to 14 residues. Here the CDR3 reads CASSKDWDLYIQYF. The DNA for the CDR3 is TGTGCCAGCAGCAAAGATTGGGACCTTTACATTCAGTACTTC.

This clone was seen a single time. DNA for the CDR3: TGCAGCGTTGGGGCGGGGGATCTAGGGAACTATGGCTACACCTTC. Its translation is CSVGAGDLGNYGYTF. This chain connects TRBV29-1 to TRBJ1-2; tentative D call: TRBD1 (5 bases). The CDR3 spans 15 residues. V was clipped by 4 bases and J by 2 bases, with 17 bases between them. The germline CDR1 and CDR2 sequences are SQVTM and ANQGSEA.

The chain carries TRBV27 and TRBJ2-7; TRBD1 agrees at 11 bases. The CDR3 contains 16 residues. V shed 4 bases, J shed 4 bases, and the junction held 9 bases outside the gene matches. Germline V gene lookup returns CDR1 MNHEY and CDR2 SMNVEV (reference sequence). CDR3 sequence: CASSSSGTGGKYEQYF. CDR3 bases: TGTGCCAGCAGTTCCTCCGGGACAGGGGGGAAATACGAGCAGTACTTC.